Each of the 23 T cell receptor beta chains below was sequenced from the same sample in a study of T cells after yellow fever vaccination. TCRdb reprocessed the 5' RACE reads via MiXCR and lists one record per CDR3 protein. The sample shows some 500,000 distinct CDR3 sequences, roughly 13% of them seen only once. Here the sequenced sample was PBMCs, taken on the day of the yellow fever booster vaccination. The origin of the receptors is a man younger than 40 who received the YFV17D yellow fever vaccine.

This clonotype was seen a few times. V gene TRBV11-2 combines with J gene TRBJ2-3; D not certain. Germline V gene sequence: CDR1 SGHAT, CDR2 FQNNGV. V was trimmed by 5 bases and J by 4 bases, leaving 19 bases between them. The CDR3 is 16 residues long. CDR3 region: CASSRLDHVLSDTQYF. CDR3 coding DNA: TGTGCCAGCAGCCGCCTCGACCACGTACTCTCAGATACGCAGTATTTT.

The CDR3 spells CATSDISGTAKTEQFF. The CDR3 region has the DNA TGTGCCACCAGTGATATCTCCGGGACTGCCAAGACTGAGCAGTTCTTC. V is TRBV24-1 and J is TRBJ2-1, with D perhaps matching TRBD2 (6 bases). Trimming shortened V by 3 bases and J by 9 bases, and 20 bases separated the two germline ends. CDR3 length: 16 residues. Germline-derived CDR1 and CDR2 are KGHDR and SFDVKD.

This sequence joins TRBV29-1 and TRBJ2-2; TRBD2 matches at 11 bases. V gave up 7 bases and J gave up 4 bases; unmatched junction bases: 8. Germline CDR1 and CDR2: SQVTM and ANQGSEA. This CDR3 contains 15 residues. CDR3 amino acids: CSAITSGSITGELFF. CDR3 DNA: TGCAGCGCTATCACTAGCGGGAGTATCACCGGGGAGCTGTTTTTT.

A few counts support this clonotype. The chain employs TRBV3-1 and TRBJ2-1, with D tentatively TRBD1 or TRBD2 (5 bases each). Per germline, CDR1 LGHDT and CDR2 YNNKEL (reference sequence). This CDR3 contains 15 residues. With 0 bases removed from V and 0 bases from J, the gap between germline ends came to 6 bases. CDR3 nucleotide sequence: TGTGCCAGCAGCCAAGATGGGGGCTCCTACAATGAGCAGTTCTTC. It codes for CASSQDGGSYNEQFF.

J is TRBJ2-7 and V is TRBV14; perhaps D is TRBD1 or TRBD2 (5 bases each). The CDR3 spans 16 residues. Germline CDR1 and CDR2: SGHDN and FVKESK. The germline V and J ends were trimmed by 5 bases and 2 bases, with 19 bases remaining between them. CDR3 in amino acids: CASSTGRTKKTYEQYF. CDR3 sequence (DNA): TGTGCCAGCAGCACGGGACGGACGAAGAAAACCTACGAGCAGTACTTC.

This clonotype occurred a few times. The V gene is TRBV30, the J gene TRBJ2-5; the match to TRBD2 covers 13 bases. With 2 bases clipped from V and 5 bases from J, the junction kept 8 bases outside the gene matches. Germline V gene data show CDR1 as GTSNPN and CDR2 as SVGIG (reference sequence). This CDR3 is 16 amino acids long. The CDR3 DNA follows: TGTGCCTGGAGTCACCGGACTAGCGGGAGATCGGAGACCCAGTACTTC. Protein product: CAWSHRTSGRSETQYF.

This clonotype occurred a few times. The chain recombines TRBV28 with TRBJ2-3, with 9 bases lining up with TRBD2. V shed 4 bases, J shed 4 bases, and the junction held 15 bases outside the gene matches. Germline V gene lookup returns CDR1 MDHEN and CDR2 SYDVKM. This CDR3 is 18 amino acids long. The CDR3 nucleotides read TGTGCCAGCAGTTACCCCCCACGACTAGCGGTACTCTCAGATACGCAGTATTTT. This translates into CASSYPPRLAVLSDTQYF.

In this sample, this clonotype turned up many times. This chain uses TRBV7-2 with TRBJ2-5; D remains unclear. This CDR3 spans 13 amino acids. In germline, CDR1 is SGHTA, CDR2 FQGNSA. V was clipped by 2 bases and J by 5 bases, with 9 bases between them. The CDR3 bases are TGTGCCAGCAGCTTACAGCCTCCGGAGACCCAGTACTTC. Encoded protein: CASSLQPPETQYF.

Only a few counts were recorded for this clonotype. The V gene is TRBV29-1, the J gene TRBJ1-5; possible D gene TRBD1, 5 bases. CDR3 length: 14 residues. Germline-derived CDR1 and CDR2 are SQVTM and ANQGSEA. V was cut by 0 bases and J by 7 bases, with 13 bases left in between. The CDR3 bases are TGCAGCGTTGAAGACGCAGGGCTTGGCCAGCCCCAGCATTTT. This translates into CSVEDAGLGQPQHF.

The table lists this clonotype with a few counts. The rearrangement joins TRBV18 to TRBJ2-3; D is tentatively TRBD1 or TRBD2 (6 bases each). Trimming took off 1 base at V and 6 bases at J, with 26 bases between the two ends. CDR1 is KGHSH, CDR2 LQKENI, per germline. The CDR3 is made up of 19 amino acids. CDR3 in DNA: TGTGCCAGCTCACCACGGAGAGATGGCGGGACACCGTACCGGGATACGCAGTATTTT. This gives the protein CASSPRRDGGTPYRDTQYF.

Only a few counts were recorded for this clonotype. The chain joins TRBV7-2 to TRBJ2-7, with D possibly TRBD1 on 6 matching bases. Looked up from germline, CDR1 is SGHTA and CDR2 is FQGNSA. This CDR3 is built from 16 residues. The V and J ends lost 1 base and 0 bases respectively, with 13 bases between them. The CDR3 loop reads CASSLGDGGSSYEQYF. CDR3 DNA: TGTGCCAGCAGCTTAGGCGATGGGGGCTCCTCCTACGAGCAGTACTTC. The complete variable domain, with remaining parts taken from reference TRBV7-2 and TRBJ2-7, reads GAGVSQSPSNKVTEKGKDVELRCDPISGHTALYWYRQSLGQGLEFLIYFQGNSAPDKSGLPSDRFSAERTGGSVSTLTIQRTQQEDSAVYLCASSLGDGGSSYEQYFGPGTRLTVT.

This clonotype has only a few counts. The chain carries TRBV30 and TRBJ1-5; 7 nucleotides match TRBD1. V lost 5 bases and J lost 0; bases outside the gene matches: 7. Germline assignment: CDR1 GTSNPN and CDR2 SVGIG (reference sequence). This CDR3 spans 15 amino acids. CDR3 residues: CAWEGTAYSNQPQHF. Written as DNA, the CDR3 is TGTGCCTGGGAAGGGACAGCATATAGCAATCAGCCCCAGCATTTT.

This clonotype has only a few counts. The chain carries TRBV15 and TRBJ2-3, with 8 bases matching TRBD2. The CDR3 covers 18 residues. Looked up from germline, CDR1 is LNHNV and CDR2 is YYDKDF (reference sequence). Germline trimming cut 0 bases from V and 4 bases from J; bases unmatched to any gene: 12. Written as DNA, the CDR3 is TGTGCCACCAGCAGAGATCCGACGACTACGGGGGGGGCAGATACGCAGTATTTT. Its protein product is CATSRDPTTTGGADTQYF. The variable domain in full, completed from reference TRBV15 and TRBJ2-3, reads DAMVIQNPRYQVTQFGKPVTLSCSQTLNHNVMYWYQQKSSQAPKLLFHYYDKDFNNEADTPDNFQSRRPNTSFCFLDIRSPGLGDTAMYLCATSRDPTTTGGADTQYFGPGTRLTVL.

This clonotype was recorded many times. This chain links TRBV3-1 with TRBJ2-2, with 11 bases that match TRBD1. Germline CDR1 and CDR2: LGHDT and YNNKEL (reference sequence). The CDR3 is 17 amino acids. V shed 6 bases, J shed 8 bases, and the junction held 14 bases outside the gene matches. The CDR3 DNA reads TGTGCCAGCAGGCCTTCCGGGACAGGGGGTATAGCGGGGGAGCTGTTTTTT. It encodes CASRPSGTGGIAGELFF.

Remarks on this clonotype: This sequence may be a read error, since a much larger clone differs from it by one base. V gene TRBV30 combines with J gene TRBJ2-5; 7 positions agree with TRBD2. Trimming at V came to 2 bases and at J to 4 bases, leaving 16 bases not matched to a gene. CDR3 length: 17 residues. Germline V lookup: CDR1 GTSNPN, CDR2 SVGIG (reference sequence). The CDR3 reads CAWSTLRRPREGETQYF. The CDR3 DNA is TGTGCCTGGAGTACTCTGAGACGGCCCAGGGAGGGAGAGACCCAGTACTTC.

CDR3 amino acids: CAWRMGGGNTEAFF. DNA of the CDR3: TGTGCCTGGAGAATGGGAGGAGGGAACACTGAAGCTTTCTTT. The chain carries TRBV30 and TRBJ1-1, with D unresolved. Germline CDR1 reads GTSNPN; CDR2 reads SVGIG (reference sequence). Deletions cut 3 bases from V and 1 base from J, with 12 bases between. CDR3 length: 14 amino acids.

A few counts support this clonotype. The chain couples TRBV6-2 or TRBV6-3 to TRBJ2-7; maybe TRBD2 (7 bases). The CDR3 length is 13 residues. Germline V gene data show CDR1 as MNHEY and CDR2 as SVGEGT. V was shortened by 6 bases and J by 7 bases, with 16 bases between the two germline ends. The CDR3 reads CASRQGGDREQYF. The CDR3 DNA sequence: TGTGCCAGCAGACAGGGAGGGGATCGGGAGCAGTACTTC.

The sample holds a few counts of this clonotype. The chain has TRBV12-5 and TRBJ2-1, with 7 positions matching TRBD2. V lost 0 bases, J lost 7 bases, and 12 bases stayed unmatched. The CDR3 runs 17 residues. From germline, CDR1 is LGHNT and CDR2 FRNRAP. The CDR3 DNA is TGTGCTAGTGGTTTGGTAGCTATTGCGGGAGAGTTAAATGAGCAGTTCTTC. Its protein product is CASGLVAIAGELNEQFF.

This clonotype was counted between two and nine times. This rearrangement joins TRBV18 to TRBJ2-5; D possibly matches TRBD1 or TRBD2 (5 bases each). Germline CDR1 is KGHSH and CDR2 is LQKENI. The CDR3 contains 14 residues. V shed 0 bases and J shed 5 bases, with 10 bases lying between them. The CDR3 region is CASSPPRGRETQYF. The CDR3 DNA follows: TGTGCCAGCTCACCACCGAGGGGTCGGGAGACCCAGTACTTC. The full variable domain, in which reference TRBV18 and TRBJ2-5 provide the parts outside the CDR3, is NAGVMQNPRHLVRRRGQEARLRCSPMKGHSHVYWYRQLPEEGLKFMVYLQKENIIDESGMPKERFSAEFPKEGPSILRIQQVVRGDSAAYFCASSPPRGRETQYFGPGTRLLVL.

In its sample, this clonotype was seen a few times. V is TRBV20-1 and J is TRBJ2-5; perhaps TRBD2 as D (6 bases). V was pared by 6 bases and J by 5 bases, with 16 bases between. Germline V lookup: CDR1 DFQATT, CDR2 SNEGSKA (reference sequence). The CDR3 sequence is 13 residues long. CDR3 nucleotide sequence: TGCAGTGCAGACGCGGGGCATCGGGAGACCCAGTACTTC. Translation: CSADAGHRETQYF.

This clonotype was seen only a few times. This rearrangement joins TRBV7-2 to TRBJ2-7; D is possibly TRBD1 or TRBD2 (7 bases each). V shed 0 bases and J shed 4 bases, with 13 bases lying between them. Looked up from germline, CDR1 is SGHTA and CDR2 is FQGNSA. The CDR3 length is 15 residues. CDR3 residues: CASSLAGGTVYEQYF. The CDR3 region has the DNA TGTGCCAGCAGCTTAGCGGGGGGGACAGTATACGAGCAGTACTTC.

This clonotype was observed at least ten times. V and J are TRBV12-3 or TRBV12-4 and TRBJ2-1, with 7 bases aligning to TRBD1. The trim removed 7 bases at V and 2 bases at J, leaving 11 bases unmatched. The length of the CDR3 is 16 residues. The DNA for the CDR3 is TGTGCCAGCACCCGCCCGGACAGGAGCCCCTACAATGAGCAGTTCTTC. Amino acids: CASTRPDRSPYNEQFF.

The genes are TRBV5-1 and TRBJ2-5; 9 nucleotides align to TRBD2. The trim removed 3 bases at V and 3 bases at J, leaving 3 bases unmatched. Germline V gene sequence: CDR1 SGHRS, CDR2 YFSETQ. The CDR3 has 14 residues. CDR3 DNA sequence: TGCGCCAGCAGCTCTAGCGGGACCGAAGAGACCCAGTACTTC. Encoded protein: CASSSSGTEETQYF.